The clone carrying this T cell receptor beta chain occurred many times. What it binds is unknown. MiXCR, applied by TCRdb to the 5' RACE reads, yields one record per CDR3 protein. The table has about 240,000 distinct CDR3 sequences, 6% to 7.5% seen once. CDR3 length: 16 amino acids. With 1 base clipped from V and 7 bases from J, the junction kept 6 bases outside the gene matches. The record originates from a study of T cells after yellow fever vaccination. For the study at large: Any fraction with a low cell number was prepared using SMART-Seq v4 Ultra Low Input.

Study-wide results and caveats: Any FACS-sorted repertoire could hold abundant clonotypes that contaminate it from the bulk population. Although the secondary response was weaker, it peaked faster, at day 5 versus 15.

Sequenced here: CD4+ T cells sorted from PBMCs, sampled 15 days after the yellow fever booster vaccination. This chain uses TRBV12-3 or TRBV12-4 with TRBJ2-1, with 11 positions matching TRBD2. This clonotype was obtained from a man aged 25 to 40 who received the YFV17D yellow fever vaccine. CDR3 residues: CASSLESLAGGNEQFF. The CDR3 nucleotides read TGTGCCAGCAGTTTAGAGAGTCTAGCGGGGGGTAATGAGCAGTTCTTC.